This T cell receptor beta chain emerged from a study of blood T cell repertoires in COVID-19. Study-level background: Acute and convalescent COVID-19 specimens originated in the United States, Italy and Spain. T cells, B-cell-depleted T cells, or PBMCs supplied cDNA or gDNA.

Of note for this clone: Other nucleotide sequences from this sample produce the same CDR3.

Original processing notes: Counts of nucleated cells, estimated from reference gene primer amplification, were obtained. Generated by immunoSEQ multiplex PCR, the TCRdb table keeps only in-frame clones and is missing some. Clone size and V and J calls were adopted from that table, with D and trimming inferred from the DNA. Of around 320,000 clones in the sample, approximately 85% are singletons; the top ten hold around 7.8%. Per the germline V gene, CDR1 is DFQATT and CDR2 is SNEGSKA (reference sequence). The CDR3 has 10 residues. V dropped 6 bases and J dropped 6 bases, with 9 bases sitting between them.

Material: peripheral blood. The chain employs TRBV20-1 and TRBJ2-7, with a weak D call TRBD2 (7 bases). This TCR derives from a human donor in a cohort sampled during active COVID-19. The CDR3, as DNA: TGCAGTGCGCGGGGGCGCGAGCAGTACTTC. Protein: CSARGREQYF.